The rows below give T cell receptor beta chains drawn from one sample of a study of identical twins. TCRdb recomputed calls from the 5' RACE reads with MiXCR, one row per CDR3 protein. The data contain more than 200,000 distinct CDR3 sequences, less than 10% of them seen just once; the ten biggest clones take up 5% to 6.5%. The material sequenced was memory (CD45RO+) T cells sorted from blood. Receptors were obtained from a woman aged 18-35 years in good health. Both conserved end residues are part of each CDR3. D genes are given only for firm matches. Clone size is not always given. Where it is, it says once, few, many or a class for expanded clones.

v_call	j_call	clone_size	d_call	cdr3_aa	cdr3_nt
TRBV27	TRBJ2-3	few	TRBD2	CASSSTSGGFLRTDTQYF	TGTGCCAGCAGTTCCACTAGCGGGGGGTTCTTACGCACAGATACGCAGTATTTT
TRBV12-3/TRBV12-4	TRBJ1-5	.	TRBD1	CASSSQGASNQPQHF	TGTGCCAGCAGTTCTCAGGGGGCAAGCAATCAGCCCCAGCATTTT
TRBV5-6	TRBJ1-3	few	.	CASSIESVGNTIYF	TGTGCCAGCAGCATAGAGAGTGTTGGAAACACCATATATTTT
TRBV27	TRBJ2-3	few	TRBD2	CASSRLAGATDTQYF	TGTGCCAGCAGTCGTCTAGCGGGGGCCACAGATACGCAGTATTTT
TRBV10-3	TRBJ2-4	many	.	CAISESGTAKNIQYF	TGTGCCATCAGTGAGTCCGGGACCGCCAAAAACATTCAGTACTTC
TRBV19	TRBJ1-1	many	.	CASSIDRDTQNTEAFF	TGTGCCAGTAGTATCGACCGGGACACTCAGAACACTGAAGCTTTCTTT
TRBV10-2	TRBJ1-4	.	.	CASRETAYNEKLFF	TGCGCCAGCAGGGAGACAGCCTATAATGAAAAACTGTTTTTT
TRBV20-1	TRBJ2-7	once	.	CSASAGPEQYF	TGCAGTGCTAGCGCGGGGCCCGAGCAGTACTTC
TRBV5-1	TRBJ2-2	.	TRBD2	CASSLLAGFDTGELFF	TGCGCCAGCAGCTTACTAGCGGGATTCGACACCGGGGAGCTGTTTTTT
TRBV7-2	TRBJ2-7	few	TRBD2	CASSLAAGGLYEQYF	TGTGCCAGCAGCTTAGCAGCGGGAGGGCTCTACGAGCAGTACTTC
TRBV5-1	TRBJ2-7	.	.	CASSLGLQARSSYEQYF	TGCGCCAGCAGCTTGGGATTACAGGCCCGATCCTCCTACGAGCAGTACTTC
TRBV24-1	TRBJ2-1	.	.	CATSDHWDNEQFF	TGTGCCACCAGTGATCACTGGGACAATGAGCAGTTCTTC
TRBV21-1	TRBJ2-2	.	.	CASSKRGTGELFF	TGTGCCAGCAGCAAACGGGGCACCGGGGAGCTGTTTTTT
TRBV12-3/TRBV12-4	TRBJ2-7	.	TRBD2	CASSSSRGGQAHEQYF	TGTGCCAGCAGTTCCTCACGGGGGGGACAAGCCCACGAGCAGTACTTC
TRBV20-1	TRBJ2-3	.	.	CSGAVTLADTQYF	TGCAGTGGTGCGGTGACCCTCGCAGATACGCAGTATTTT
TRBV12-3/TRBV12-4	TRBJ1-1	many	.	CASSYQGTNTEAFF	TGTGCCAGCAGTTATCAGGGTACGAACACTGAAGCTTTCTTT
TRBV10-3	TRBJ2-1	few	.	CAITQSELAAGVSYNEQFF	TGTGCCATCACTCAATCGGAGCTGGCGGCGGGTGTATCCTACAATGAGCAGTTCTTC
TRBV12-3/TRBV12-4	TRBJ1-6	many	.	CASSSGTLHF	TGTGCCAGCAGCTCGGGGACCCTCCACTTT
TRBV28	TRBJ2-7	few	TRBD2	CASRGLAAYEQYF	TGTGCCAGCAGGGGGCTAGCGGCCTACGAGCAGTACTTC
TRBV6-2/TRBV6-3	TRBJ1-5	.	TRBD1	CASSLRGPGQPQHF	TGTGCCAGCAGTCTCAGGGGGCCGGGGCAGCCCCAGCATTTT
TRBV6-1	TRBJ1-4	few	TRBD1	CASRGTGGFWEKLFF	TGTGCCAGCAGAGGGACAGGGGGTTTCTGGGAAAAACTGTTTTTT
TRBV5-6	TRBJ2-2	.	.	CASSFGRTLVGELFF	TGTGCCAGCAGCTTCGGCAGGACGTTGGTGGGGGAGCTGTTTTTT
TRBV19	TRBJ2-1	many	.	CASSASLGGYNEQFF	TGTGCCAGTAGTGCCTCGTTGGGGGGCTACAATGAGCAGTTCTTC
TRBV5-5	TRBJ2-1	many	.	CASSFGAGNEQFF	TGTGCCAGCAGCTTTGGGGCAGGCAATGAGCAGTTCTTC
TRBV5-1	TRBJ1-1	.	TRBD1	CASSFGDRGGSLEAFF	TGCGCCAGCAGCTTCGGGGACAGGGGAGGGAGCCTTGAAGCTTTCTTT
TRBV6-6	TRBJ2-7	.	.	CASSYTNEQYF	TGTGCCAGCAGTTACACCAACGAGCAGTACTTC
TRBV9	TRBJ2-6	few	TRBD1	CASSPRDRVSSLSGANVLTF	TGTGCCAGCAGCCCCCGGGACAGGGTATCCTCTCTCTCTGGGGCCAACGTCCTGACTTTC
TRBV20-1	TRBJ2-7	.	TRBD2	CSARDSERGNSYEQYF	TGCAGTGCTAGAGATAGCGAGCGGGGGAACTCCTACGAGCAGTACTTC
TRBV3-1	TRBJ1-5	.	.	CASSSRRAGQPQHF	TGTGCCAGCAGCTCACGCAGGGCGGGTCAGCCCCAGCATTTT
TRBV30	TRBJ1-2	few	.	CAWAALNYGYTF	TGTGCCTGGGCAGCTCTTAACTATGGCTACACCTTC
TRBV4-3	TRBJ1-6	few	TRBD1	CASSQGTGLAGSPLHF	TGCGCCAGCAGCCAAGGGACAGGGTTAGCGGGTTCACCCCTCCACTTT
TRBV20-1	TRBJ1-5	.	.	CSARIGRDQPQHF	TGCAGTGCGCGTATCGGACGGGATCAGCCCCAGCATTTT
TRBV15	TRBJ2-1	.	TRBD2	CATSRDPSGYNEQFF	TGTGCCACCAGCAGAGACCCTAGCGGTTACAATGAGCAGTTCTTC
TRBV18	TRBJ1-6	.	TRBD1	CASSPTGKVSPLHF	TGTGCCAGCTCACCGACAGGGAAGGTATCACCCCTCCACTTT
TRBV3-1	TRBJ2-1	few	TRBD2	CASSYSSGRIDEQFF	TGTGCCAGCAGCTATTCGAGCGGGAGAATCGATGAGCAGTTCTTC
TRBV5-6	TRBJ2-2	.	.	CASKLWGTGELFF	TGTGCCAGTAAGCTGTGGGGGACCGGGGAGCTGTTTTTT
TRBV9	TRBJ1-5	few	.	CASSVSMNQPQHF	TGTGCCAGCAGCGTGAGCATGAATCAGCCCCAGCATTTT
TRBV6-1	TRBJ1-4	.	.	CASSPRSLTTNEKLFF	TGTGCCAGCAGTCCCCGGAGCCTCACAACTAATGAAAAACTGTTTTTT
TRBV10-3	TRBJ2-5	many	.	CAIKAQETQYF	TGTGCCATCAAAGCCCAAGAGACCCAGTACTTC
TRBV7-2	TRBJ1-1	.	.	CASSFTENTEAFF	TGTGCCAGCAGCTTCACCGAGAACACTGAAGCTTTCTTT